Following are 6 T cell receptor beta chains from one sample sequenced in a study of PD-L1 blockade in urothelial cancer. Libraries were prepared by immunoSEQ multiplex PCR; TCRdb keeps only in-frame clonotypes and omits some of them. Of about 80,000 clones in the sample, 87% were seen once. The sequenced sample was PBMCs, obtained around atezolizumab (anti-PD-L1) treatment. The receptor source for this set is a woman in her sixties or seventies with urothelial cancer.

The chain is built from TRBV19 and TRBJ1-1; D is possibly TRBD1 (5 bases). Germline CDR1 is LNHDA and CDR2 is SQIVND (reference sequence). Trimming removed 6 bases at V and 1 base at J, with 18 bases between. The length of the CDR3 is 16 residues. This CDR3 is CASSRGTAGGNTEAFF. The CDR3 DNA follows: TGTGCCAGTAGCCGGGGGACTGCTGGGGGGAACACTGAAGCTTTCTTT.

The rearrangement joins TRBV29-1 to TRBJ1-1; 10 positions agree with TRBD1. The V gene end was trimmed by 7 bases and the J gene end by 7 bases; junction bases not matched to a gene: 6. CDR1 is SQVTM and CDR2 is ANQGSEA in the germline V gene. The CDR3 contains 12 residues. The CDR3 bases are TGCAGCGGTGACAGGGGGCGGGATGAAGCTTTCTTT. Translated: CSGDRGRDEAFF.

The chain joins TRBV28 to TRBJ2-7, with TRBD1 matching 9 bases. V gave up 4 bases and J gave up 11 bases; unmatched junction bases: 6. The CDR3 is 12 residues long. Germline CDR1 reads MDHEN; CDR2 reads SYDVKM. The CDR3 loop is CASSSGQGREYF. CDR3 DNA: TGTGCCAGCAGTTCCGGACAGGGGAGGGAGTACTTC.

This clone appeared once. The gene calls are TRBV9 and TRBJ2-7; 7 nucleotides match TRBD2. Germline V gene sequence: CDR1 SGDLS, CDR2 YYNGEE. Trimming removed 2 bases from V and 2 bases from J; junction bases left unmatched: 16. This CDR3 spans 18 amino acids. CDR3 amino acids: CASSVGGKAGRNAYEQYF. CDR3 sequence (DNA): TGTGCCAGCAGCGTGGGGGGAAAAGCGGGGAGGAATGCCTACGAGCAGTACTTC.

This chain links TRBV18 with TRBJ2-2; 8 bases fit TRBD1. Germline V gene lookup returns CDR1 KGHSH and CDR2 LQKENI. J was trimmed by 4 bases and V by 3 bases; bases with no gene match: 4. The CDR3 has 15 amino acids. As DNA, the CDR3 is TGTGCCAGCTCACCCACAGGGGGAACCACCGGGGAGCTGTTTTTT. Its protein product is CASSPTGGTTGELFF.

This clone came up once. The chain is built from TRBV7-2 and TRBJ2-3, with 9 bases aligning to TRBD1. The CDR3 totals 18 residues. The junction had 14 bases not matched to a gene; V was cut back by 1 base and J by 6 bases. Germline V lookup: CDR1 SGHTA, CDR2 FQGNSA. The chain's CDR3 is CASSLVGDPGQGGDTQYF. In nucleotides, the CDR3 is TGTGCCAGCAGCTTAGTCGGGGATCCGGGACAGGGAGGGGATACGCAGTATTTT.